A single sample gave rise to the 16 T cell receptor beta chains below, sequenced in a study of blood T cell repertoires in COVID-19. Repertoires were generated with immunoSEQ multiplex PCR, while TCRdb's copy carries only in-frame clones and drops some. The top ten hold roughly 8.7% of the sample, which has 65,000 to 100,000 clones, 89% seen once. The sample comprised peripheral blood. The receptors were sampled from a man in his fifties with acute or convalescent COVID-19.

The V and J genes are TRBV30 and TRBJ1-6; D may be TRBD1 (6 bases). The CDR3 sequence is 14 residues long. Trimming removed 8 bases from V and 6 bases from J, with 17 bases in between. The germline V gene has CDR1 GTSNPN and CDR2 SVGIG (reference sequence). The CDR3 bases are TGTGCCGGGGCGACAGGCCCCCTTAATTCACCCCTCCACTTT. Its protein is CAGATGPLNSPLHF.

The J gene is TRBJ1-5, the V gene TRBV19; D gene uncertain. CDR1 is LNHDA, CDR2 SQIVND, per germline (reference sequence). The V end lost 9 bases, the J end lost 2 bases, and 17 bases lay between the germline ends. The CDR3 spans 15 residues. CDR3 coding DNA: TGTGCCAGCCAGAGCGGCCAGGTAGGCAATCAGCCCCAGCATTTT. Its translation is CASQSGQVGNQPQHF.

About this clone: The junction departs from the called germline gene at one end, perhaps through a read error. The gene calls are TRBV20-1 and TRBJ1-6, with D perhaps matching TRBD1 (5 bases). This CDR3 spans 11 amino acids. Per the germline V gene, CDR1 is DFQATT and CDR2 is SNEGSKA (reference sequence). The CDR3 DNA reads as TGCAGTGCTAGAGAGGGGGGACGGGCTTACTTT. Its translation is CSAREGGRAYF.

The chain uses TRBV18 and TRBJ2-3; no reliable D call. This CDR3 contains 12 residues. The germline V gene has CDR1 KGHSH and CDR2 LQKENI. The V end lost 5 bases, the J end lost 4 bases, and 7 bases lay between the germline ends. CDR3 sequence: CASSSRSDTQYF. In DNA form, the CDR3 reads TGTGCCAGCTCATCGCGGTCAGATACGCAGTATTTT.

The V call is TRBV12-3 or TRBV12-4, the J call TRBJ2-7, with 9 bases that match TRBD2. V was pared by 3 bases and J by 11 bases, with 5 bases of the junction left unmatched. CDR3 length: 12 amino acids. The CDR3 loop is CASSFLGGGEYF. The CDR3, as DNA: TGTGCCAGCAGTTTTCTAGGCGGGGGGGAGTACTTC.

The V and J genes are TRBV12-3 or TRBV12-4 and TRBJ1-2, with D perhaps TRBD1 (5 bases). This CDR3 is 13 amino acids long. V shed 3 bases and J shed 4 bases, with 9 bases lying between them. CDR3 DNA sequence: TGTGCCAGCAGTTTTGACAGAGCCTATGGCTACACCTTC. Protein sequence: CASSFDRAYGYTF.

The chain joins TRBV5-1 to TRBJ1-5; weak D call: TRBD1 (6 bases). This CDR3 contains 13 residues. Trimming removed 4 bases from V and 11 bases from J, with 16 bases in between. Germline V gene lookup returns CDR1 SGHRS and CDR2 YFSETQ. CDR3 in amino acids: CASSEGVDQAQHF. The CDR3, as DNA: TGCGCCAGCAGCGAGGGGGTTGATCAAGCCCAGCATTTT.

V usage is TRBV30 and J usage is TRBJ1-1; no firm D call. Trimming cost V 3 bases and J 4 bases, with 12 bases left between them. The CDR3 contains 13 residues. The germline V gene has CDR1 GTSNPN and CDR2 SVGIG (reference sequence). The CDR3 loop reads CAWRRGVGTEAFF. DNA of the CDR3: TGTGCCTGGAGACGGGGAGTGGGCACTGAAGCTTTCTTT. The whole variable domain, filled in from reference TRBV30 and TRBJ1-1, reads SQTIHQWPATLVQPVGSPLSLECTVEGTSNPNLYWYRQAAGRGLQLLFYSVGIGQISSEVPQNLSASRPQDRQFILSSKKLLLSDSGFYLCAWRRGVGTEAFFGQGTRLTVV.

This rearrangement joins TRBV7-9 to TRBJ1-5; possible D gene TRBD1, 5 bases. V was cut by 4 bases and J by 2 bases, with 15 bases left in between. Germline V gene lookup returns CDR1 SEHNR and CDR2 FQNEAQ (reference sequence). The CDR3 spans 16 residues. The CDR3 DNA reads as TGTGCCAGCAGCTGGTACGCAGGGTGGGGCAATCAGCCCCAGCATTTT. Translating gives CASSWYAGWGNQPQHF. Using reference TRBV7-9 and TRBJ1-5 for the parts outside the CDR3, the full variable domain is DTGVSQNPRHKITKRGQNVTFRCDPISEHNRLYWYRQTLGQGPEFLTYFQNEAQLEKSRLLSDRFSAERPKGSFSTLEIQRTEQGDSAMYLCASSWYAGWGNQPQHFGDGTRLSIL.

In nucleotides, the CDR3 is TGCGCCAGCAGCTCCGGGACAGATAATGGCTACACCTTC. This codes for CASSSGTDNGYTF. The rearrangement joins TRBV5-1 to TRBJ1-2, with TRBD1 matching 7 bases. With 3 bases clipped from V and 6 bases from J, the junction kept 5 bases outside the gene matches. Germline lookup yields CDR1 SGHRS and CDR2 YFSETQ. The CDR3 runs 13 residues. The variable domain in full, with the rest retrieved from reference TRBV5-1 and TRBJ1-2, is KAGVTQTPRYLIKTRGQQVTLSCSPISGHRSVSWYQQTPGQGLQFLFEYFSETQRNKGNFPGRFSGRQFSNSRSEMNVSTLELGDSALYLCASSSGTDNGYTFGSGTRLTVV.

V and J are TRBV7-2 and TRBJ1-4, with D unclear. There are 16 residues in the CDR3. V gave up 5 bases and J gave up 4 bases, with 17 bases separating them. Germline V gene sequence: CDR1 SGHTA, CDR2 FQGNSA. CDR3: CASSARLGRLNEKLFF. The CDR3 DNA follows: TGTGCCAGCAGCGCCCGGCTCGGCCGACTTAATGAAAAACTGTTTTTT.

This rearrangement joins TRBV12-5 to TRBJ1-1; 7 nucleotides align to TRBD1. This CDR3 contains 15 residues. Germline loops: CDR1 LGHNT, CDR2 FRNRAP. Trimming at V came to 7 bases and at J to 3 bases, leaving 11 bases not matched to a gene. As DNA, the CDR3 is TGTGCTAGTGTCGGGACAGTTGGCGGATACACTGAAGCTTTCTTT. It is translated as CASVGTVGGYTEAFF.

The chain carries TRBV7-2 and TRBJ2-2; D perhaps matches TRBD2 (6 bases). CDR3 length: 16 residues. Germline values: CDR1 SGHTA, CDR2 FQGNSA. V was pared by 5 bases and J by 0 bases, with 13 bases between. The CDR3 DNA reads as TGTGCCAGCAGCCTCCTAGCGACTACGAACACCGGGGAGCTGTTTTTT. The encoded protein is CASSLLATTNTGELFF.

Note on this clone: Additional DNA sequences in this sample encode the identical CDR3. This chain connects TRBV29-1 to TRBJ1-1; maybe TRBD1 (5 bases). From germline, CDR1 is SQVTM and CDR2 ANQGSEA. The CDR3 is made up of 13 amino acids. Trimming cost V 6 bases and J 1 base, with 12 bases left between them. DNA for the CDR3: TGCAGCGTGGCTGACAGACAGAACACTGAAGCTTTCTTT. Translated: CSVADRQNTEAFF.

The rearrangement uses TRBV5-8 and TRBJ1-6; D perhaps matches TRBD1 (6 bases). V was clipped by 5 bases and J by 7 bases, with 19 bases between them. Germline V gives CDR1 SGHTS, CDR2 YDEGEE. The CDR3 covers 16 residues. The CDR3 DNA is TGTGCCAGCAGTTCAACAGGGAAGGGAAAAAATTCACCCCTCCACTTT. Translating it yields CASSSTGKGKNSPLHF.

The rearrangement links TRBV5-1 to TRBJ1-1, with D unclear. The V end was cut by 2 bases, the J end by 1 base, with 6 bases between. CDR1 is SGHRS, CDR2 YFSETQ, per germline. This CDR3 has 13 amino acids. The CDR3 loop is CASSFPENTEAFF. In nucleotides, the CDR3 is TGCGCCAGCAGCTTTCCAGAGAACACTGAAGCTTTCTTT.